This TCR beta chain is drawn from a study of T cell changes during pregnancy in multiple sclerosis. The method was immunoSEQ multiplex PCR; TCRdb's version includes in-frame clones alone and lacks a portion of them. This sample has 13,000 or so clones; roughly 93% occur once, and the top ten carry 2.8%. V was clipped by 0 bases and J by 2 bases, with 12 bases between them. Germline values: CDR1 SGDLS, CDR2 YYNGEE. The length of the CDR3 is 16 residues. The V and J genes are TRBV9 and TRBJ1-3; TRBD1 might be the D (6 bases). The specimen comprised peripheral blood, sampled in the second trimester of pregnancy. This TCR derives from a female donor in good health, enrolled as a control in a pregnancy study. DNA for the CDR3: TGTGCCAGCAGCGTAGACGGGGCAGGGGCTGGAAACACCATATATTTT. This translates into CASSVDGAGAGNTIYF.